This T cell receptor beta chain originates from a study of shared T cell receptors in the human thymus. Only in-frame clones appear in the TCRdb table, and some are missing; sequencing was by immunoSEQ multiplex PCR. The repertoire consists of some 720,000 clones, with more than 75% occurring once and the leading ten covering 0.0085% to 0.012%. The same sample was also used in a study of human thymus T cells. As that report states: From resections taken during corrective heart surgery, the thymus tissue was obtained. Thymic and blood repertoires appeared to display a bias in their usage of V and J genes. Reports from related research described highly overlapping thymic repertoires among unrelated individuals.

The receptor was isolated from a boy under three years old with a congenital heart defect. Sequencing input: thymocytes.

The CDR3 sequence is CASSSAGTAEPYEQYF. The CDR3 nucleotides are TGTGCCAGCAGTTCCGCTGGGACAGCGGAACCCTACGAGCAGTACTTC. The chain has TRBV6-5 and TRBJ2-7; 7 nucleotides align to TRBD1. This CDR3 is built from 16 residues. Germline-derived CDR1 and CDR2 are MNHEY and SVGAGI. V dropped 4 bases and J dropped 2; count of bases not matched to a gene: 11.